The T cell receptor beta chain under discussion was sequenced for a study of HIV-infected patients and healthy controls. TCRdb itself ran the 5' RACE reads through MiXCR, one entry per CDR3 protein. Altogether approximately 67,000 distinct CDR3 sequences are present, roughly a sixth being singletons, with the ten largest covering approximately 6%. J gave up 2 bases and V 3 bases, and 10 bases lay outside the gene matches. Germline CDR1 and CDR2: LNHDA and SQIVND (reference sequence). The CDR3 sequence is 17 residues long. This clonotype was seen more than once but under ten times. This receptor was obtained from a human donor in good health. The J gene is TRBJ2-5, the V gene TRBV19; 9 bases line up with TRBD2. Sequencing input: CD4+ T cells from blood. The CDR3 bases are TGTGCCAGTAGTATCAGAGGGACTAGCATCAGACAAGAGACCCAGTACTTC. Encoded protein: CASSIRGTSIRQETQYF.